Sequencing of this TCR beta chain was carried out in a study of shared clonotypes between healthy human individuals. Whole-study context: Three men and a couple of women, aged 18 to 49, were donors.

Trimming removed 5 bases from V and 5 bases from J, with 12 bases in between. This CDR3 contains 13 residues. The germline V gene encodes CDR1 SGHAT and CDR2 FQNNGV. As defined, naive CD8 cells were CD45RO-negative and positively selected for CCR7, with terminally differentiated effector memory CD45RA+ cells excluded. Every donor was a Caucasian adult from Nashville, Tennessee. The repertoire was sequenced with immunoSEQ multiplex PCR; TCRdb's copy has only in-frame clones and lacks some. The data hold about 2,100,000 clones, with about 92% observed a single time. This TCR came from a young man in good health. Some clones in this sample may be carry-over from other donors' samples. The chain employs TRBV11-2 and TRBJ1-1; D is perhaps TRBD1 (6 bases). The source material was naive CD8+ T cells from PBMCs. The CDR3 sequence is CASSGSQGTEAFF. CDR3 nucleotide sequence: TGTGCCAGCAGCGGTTCACAGGGAACTGAAGCTTTCTTT.